This T cell receptor (beta chain) emerged from a study of T cell responses to AZD1222 COVID-19 vaccine. Assay: immunoSEQ multiplex PCR; the TCRdb copy retains only in-frame clones and omits some. The sample contains 120,000 or so clones, around nine tenths of which appear only once. Comment on this clone: Its antigen is unidentified.

CDR1 and CDR2 (germline): KGHSH, LQKENI. This CDR3 has 14 residues. V dropped 3 bases and J dropped 1 base, with 9 bases sitting between them. Some second doses came at about 4 weeks and others at about 12 weeks; these were pooled. Study-wide results and caveats: Targets within unmutated variant regions were reportedly found for nearly half of spike-specific TCRs. Only a handful of AZD1222 recipients, more than five in all, had baseline seropositivity. When two AZD1222 doses had been given, Spike-specific TCR breadth and depth rose.

The chain uses TRBV18 and TRBJ1-1; no clear D gene. The specimen comprised peripheral blood, sampled 28 days after the second AZD1222 dose. This receptor was taken from an adult who received the AZD1222 COVID-19 vaccine. The CDR3 coding sequence is TGTGCCAGCTCACCCAGCCTCGGGAACACTGAAGCTTTCTTT. Translation gives CASSPSLGNTEAFF.